One and the same sample provided the 25 T cell receptor beta chains below, sequenced in a study of T cells in Graves' hyperthyroidism and ophthalmopathy. The source material, RNA transcripts, was used to amplify TCR beta CDR3 regions. TCR CDR3 underwent first-round RT-PCR with the HTBI primer set. From the multiplex PCR reads, TCRdb called clonotypes with MiXCR, one entry per CDR3 protein. The repertoire holds around 420,000 distinct CDR3 sequences, with roughly an eighth as singletons. The sample taken for sequencing was blood. The receptor source for this set is a woman under 30 with Graves' hyperthyroidism.

At least ten counts were recorded for this clonotype. The genes are TRBV3-1 and TRBJ1-5; D uncertain. The V and J ends lost 1 base and 2 bases respectively, with 3 bases between them. There are 13 residues in the CDR3. The germline V gene has CDR1 LGHDT and CDR2 YNNKEL (reference sequence). The CDR3 protein is CASSQVRNQPQHF. CDR3 bases: TGTGCCAGCAGCCAAGTCCGCAATCAGCCCCAGCATTTT.

This clonotype was seen only once. This could be a read error, since a much larger clone is one nucleotide away. The chain joins TRBV6-5 to TRBJ2-3; 7 nucleotides agree with TRBD2. After removal of 3 bases from V and 0 bases from J, the junction contained 21 bases not matched to a gene. Germline assignment: CDR1 MNHEY and CDR2 SVGAGI. The CDR3 covers 21 residues. CDR3 nucleotides: TGTGCCAGCAGTTATGGGGGGGGGACTAACGGAATTACCTCTAGCACAGATACGCAGTATTTT. Protein sequence: CASSYGGGTNGITSSTDTQYF.

This clonotype appeared many times. The V gene is TRBV12-3 or TRBV12-4, the J gene TRBJ2-7, with D hard to call. V lost 6 bases, J lost 7 bases, and 10 bases lay in between. This CDR3 is 11 amino acids long. The CDR3 protein is CASRSNWEQYF. In DNA, the CDR3 is TGTGCCAGCAGATCAAATTGGGAGCAGTACTTC.

In this sample, this clonotype turned up many times. This chain connects TRBV19 to TRBJ2-6; 7 nucleotides align to TRBD1. Germline trimming cut 4 bases from V and 0 bases from J; bases unmatched to any gene: 6. The CDR3 covers 17 residues. CDR1 is LNHDA, CDR2 SQIVND, per germline (reference sequence). The CDR3 DNA follows: TGTGCCAGTAGTACGGACAGGCTACTCTCTGGGGCCAACGTCCTGACTTTC. It yields the protein CASSTDRLLSGANVLTF.

This clonotype has at least ten counts. Written as DNA, the CDR3 is TGTGCCAGCATCACCGGGACAGGGGACAATGAGCAGTTCTTC. Translating it yields CASITGTGDNEQFF. The genes are TRBV7-2 and TRBJ2-1; TRBD1 matches at 10 bases. Germline V gene data show CDR1 as SGHTA and CDR2 as FQGNSA. V was clipped by 7 bases and J by 5 bases; unmatched bases: 5. CDR3 size: 14 residues.

This rearrangement joins TRBV20-1 to TRBJ1-5, with D hard to call. Trimming removed 1 base from V and 7 bases from J, with 11 bases in between. Looked up from germline, CDR1 is DFQATT and CDR2 is SNEGSKA (reference sequence). The CDR3 loop spans 13 amino acids. The CDR3 here is CSARVRESQPQHF. Here the CDR3 DNA reads TGCAGTGCTAGAGTGAGGGAGAGCCAGCCCCAGCATTTT.

This clonotype was observed many times. The genes are TRBV10-2 and TRBJ1-2; D call uncertain. CDR1 is WSHSY, CDR2 SAAADI, per germline. The CDR3 is made up of 15 amino acids. V gave up 6 bases and J gave up 4 bases, with 18 bases separating them. Here the CDR3 reads CASSPIGASAYGYTF. In DNA, the CDR3 is TGCGCCAGCAGCCCGATAGGTGCGTCGGCCTATGGCTACACCTTC.

The chain uses TRBV6-2 or TRBV6-3 and TRBJ1-5; D remains ambiguous. This CDR3 is 15 amino acids long. In germline, CDR1 is MNHEY, CDR2 SVGEGT. Trimming removed 5 bases from V and 7 bases from J, with 18 bases in between. CDR3 DNA: TGTGCCAGCAGTATAGTCCCCGGAGGGAAGCAGCCCCAGCATTTT. It is translated as CASSIVPGGKQPQHF.

This clonotype was found many times. The V call is TRBV11-2, the J call TRBJ2-7; tentatively, D is TRBD1 (5 bases). Germline assignment: CDR1 SGHAT and CDR2 FQNNGV. Trimming left V 4 bases short and J 7 bases short, with 11 bases between. CDR3 length: 12 residues. CDR3 protein: CASSSTSGEQYF. The CDR3 DNA reads as TGTGCCAGCAGCTCAACTTCAGGGGAGCAGTACTTC.

The J gene is TRBJ2-7, the V gene TRBV9; 10 positions match TRBD1. The trim removed 3 bases at V and 4 bases at J, leaving 4 bases unmatched. This CDR3 region has 14 residues. CDR1 and CDR2 from the germline V gene are SGDLS and YYNGEE. In nucleotides, the CDR3 is TGTGCCAGCAGCGATGGACAGGGGGGGTACGAGCAGTACTTC. Translating gives CASSDGQGGYEQYF.

This clonotype was counted ten times or more. The V and J genes are TRBV3-1 and TRBJ2-7; D gene uncertain. The ends were cut back, 1 base at V and 8 bases at J, with 6 bases in the middle. Germline lookup yields CDR1 LGHDT and CDR2 YNNKEL (reference sequence). The CDR3 consists of 11 residues. This CDR3 reads CASSQVSQQYF. The CDR3 region has the DNA TGTGCCAGCAGCCAAGTGTCCCAGCAGTACTTC.

This clonotype has only one observation. V and J are TRBV15 and TRBJ2-1, with a tentative D call TRBD2 (5 bases). This CDR3 comprises 16 residues. Germline CDR1 reads LNHNV; CDR2 reads YYDKDF (reference sequence). V was shortened by 3 bases and J by 0 bases, with 12 bases between the two germline ends. CDR3 nucleotide sequence: TGTGCCACCAGCAGTATGGTAGCGCACTCCTACAATGAGCAGTTCTTC. Translating it yields CATSSMVAHSYNEQFF.

This clonotype appeared a few times. The chain carries TRBV7-8 and TRBJ2-1; 7 nucleotides align to TRBD2. CDR3 length equals 16 residues. Trimming removed 1 base from V and 6 bases from J; junction bases left unmatched: 9. Per the germline V gene, CDR1 is SGHVS and CDR2 is FQNEAQ. CDR3 DNA: TGTGCCAGCAGCTTAGTACGAGCGGGAATATTCAATGAGCAGTTCTTC. This gives the protein CASSLVRAGIFNEQFF.

The CDR3 nucleotides are TGTGCCAGTAGTACCGGGCTCACTGAAGCTTTCTTT. Translation: CASSTGLTEAFF. V and J are TRBV19 and TRBJ1-1; D unresolved. V was cut by 4 bases and J by 4 bases, with 7 bases left in between. CDR3 length: 12 residues. CDR1 is LNHDA and CDR2 is SQIVND in the germline V gene (reference sequence).

The table lists this clonotype with many counts. The chain is built from TRBV6-1 and TRBJ2-2; D is unresolved. The V end was cut by 2 bases, the J end by 0 bases, with 7 bases between. The CDR3 runs to 15 residues. The germline CDR1 and CDR2 sequences are MNHNS and SASEGT. This chain's CDR3 is CASSERATNTGELFF. CDR3 bases: TGTGCCAGCAGTGAACGGGCCACGAACACCGGGGAGCTGTTTTTT.

In this sample, this clonotype turned up many times. A single base separates this from a much larger clone, so it may be a read error. The chain is built from TRBV6-2 or TRBV6-3 and TRBJ1-2; no clear D. Trimming cost V 5 bases and J 0 bases, with 10 bases left between them. The CDR3 spans 14 residues. Germline V gives CDR1 MNHEY, CDR2 SVGEGT. The CDR3 is CASSDLGANYGYTF. Here the CDR3 DNA reads TGTGCCAGCAGTGACCTGGGAGCTAACTATGGCTACACCTTC.

This clonotype was recorded many times. The V and J genes are TRBV27 and TRBJ1-5; the match to TRBD1 covers 8 bases. CDR1 and CDR2 from the germline V gene are MNHEY and SMNVEV (reference sequence). The CDR3 contains 14 residues. V trimming: 6 bases; J trimming: 6 bases; junction bases outside the gene matches: 7. CDR3 bases: TGTGCCAGCAGGCCCGACAGGGGTACTCAGCCCCAGCATTTT. Protein product: CASRPDRGTQPQHF.

The chain links TRBV5-5 to TRBJ2-7, with D possibly TRBD1 on 5 matching bases. V was shortened by 4 bases and J by 6 bases, with 23 bases between the two germline ends. The CDR3 has 16 amino acids. The V gene's germline CDR1 is SGHKS and CDR2 YYEKEE (reference sequence). CDR3 DNA: TGTGCCAGCAGCCCAACCCCGACAGTTGGCAAGGGCGAGCAGTACTTC. Translation gives CASSPTPTVGKGEQYF. Variable domain in full (rest from reference TRBV5-5 and TRBJ2-7): DAGVTQSPTHLIKTRGQQVTLRCSPISGHKSVSWYQQVLGQGPQFIFQYYEKEERGRGNFPDRFSARQFPNYSSELNVNALLLGDSALYLCASSPTPTVGKGEQYFGPGTRLTVT.

As to this clonotype: With a much larger clone just one base away, this may be a read error. The chain is built from TRBV12-3 or TRBV12-4 and TRBJ1-2; 8 bases are a match to TRBD1. The CDR3 spans 13 residues. The CDR3 loop reads CASSQGQGYSYTF. The CDR3 bases are TGTGCCAGCAGTCAAGGACAGGGCTATAGCTACACCTTC.

This clonotype was detected ten times or more. The chain is built from TRBV10-3 and TRBJ1-1; D is possibly TRBD1 (5 bases). With 7 bases removed from V and 0 bases from J, the gap between germline ends came to 15 bases. Germline V gene sequence: CDR1 ENHRY, CDR2 SYGVKD. CDR3 length: 15 residues. The CDR3 region has the DNA TGTGCCATCAAGAAGGGGCAGACCATGAACACTGAAGCTTTCTTT. It yields the protein CAIKKGQTMNTEAFF.

This clonotype has a handful of counts. The chain is built from TRBV10-1 and TRBJ2-7, with 15 bases identical to TRBD2. Losses at the gene ends were 4 bases for V and 4 bases for J; bases not matched to a gene: 5. Germline CDR1 is WNHNN and CDR2 is SYGVQD (reference sequence). The CDR3 totals 16 residues. CDR3 sequence: CASSGGLAGGLYEQYF. In DNA, the CDR3 is TGCGCCAGCAGTGGCGGACTAGCGGGAGGGCTATACGAGCAGTACTTC.

There are many counts of this clonotype. The gene calls are TRBV18 and TRBJ2-7; 7 bases agree with TRBD2. Trimming at V came to 5 bases and at J to 7 bases, leaving 14 bases not matched to a gene. This CDR3 region has 15 residues. From germline, CDR1 is KGHSH and CDR2 LQKENI. The CDR3 bases are TGTGCCAGCTCATCGCCGGGACTAAGACAACGGGAGCAGTACTTC. Translating gives CASSSPGLRQREQYF.

The table lists this clonotype with many counts. This chain uses TRBV24-1 with TRBJ2-1; 7 nucleotides match TRBD2. The CDR3 consists of 15 residues. V lost 4 bases to trimming and J lost 5 bases; unmatched junction nucleotides: 7. Germline V lookup: CDR1 KGHDR, CDR2 SFDVKD. CDR3 region: CATSERAGRHNEQFF. The DNA of the CDR3 is TGTGCCACCAGTGAAAGAGCGGGGAGACACAATGAGCAGTTCTTC.

CDR3: CASSLSYPEASNQPQHF. Written as DNA, the CDR3 is TGTGCCAGCAGCTTATCGTACCCAGAGGCTAGCAATCAGCCCCAGCATTTT. V usage is TRBV7-9 and J usage is TRBJ1-5; D gene unclear. With 2 bases removed from V and 0 bases from J, the gap between germline ends came to 14 bases. Germline loops: CDR1 SEHNR, CDR2 FQNEAQ (reference sequence). CDR3 length equals 17 residues.

This clonotype appeared many times. The chain has TRBV3-1 and TRBJ2-3, with 9 bases identical to TRBD1. CDR1 is LGHDT, CDR2 YNNKEL, per germline (reference sequence). V shed 1 base and J 7 bases; nucleotides not matched to a gene: 12. CDR3 size: 17 residues. This CDR3 is CASSQVQDRGTLHTQYF. CDR3 sequence (DNA): TGTGCCAGCAGCCAAGTCCAGGACAGGGGAACGCTTCATACGCAGTATTTT.